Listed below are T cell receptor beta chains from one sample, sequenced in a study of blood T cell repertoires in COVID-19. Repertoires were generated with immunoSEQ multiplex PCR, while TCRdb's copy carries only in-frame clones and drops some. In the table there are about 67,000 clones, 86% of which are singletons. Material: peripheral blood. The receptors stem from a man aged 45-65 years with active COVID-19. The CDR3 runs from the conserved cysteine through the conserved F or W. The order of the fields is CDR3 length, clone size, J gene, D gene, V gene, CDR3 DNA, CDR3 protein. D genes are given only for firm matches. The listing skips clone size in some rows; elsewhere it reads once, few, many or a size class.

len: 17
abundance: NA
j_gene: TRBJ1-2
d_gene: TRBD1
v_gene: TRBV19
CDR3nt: TGTGCCAGTAGTACCTCGACAGGGGCTACCGCTAACTATGGCTACACCTTC
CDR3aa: CASSTSTGATANYGYTF

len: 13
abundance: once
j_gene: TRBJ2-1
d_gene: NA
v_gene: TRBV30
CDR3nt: TGTGCCTGGTCAAGCGGGCGGGCCCGCGAGCAGTTCTTC
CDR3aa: CAWSSGRAREQFF

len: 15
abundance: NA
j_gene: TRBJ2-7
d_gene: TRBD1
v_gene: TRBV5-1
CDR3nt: TGCGCCAGCAGCTTGGGGGGACAGGGTAACTACGAGCAGTACTTC
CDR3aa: CASSLGGQGNYEQYF

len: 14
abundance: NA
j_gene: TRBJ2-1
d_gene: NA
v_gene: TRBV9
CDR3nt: TGTGCCAGCAGCGCCCCTGCGGGGGCAGGTGAGCAGTTCTTC
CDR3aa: CASSAPAGAGEQFF

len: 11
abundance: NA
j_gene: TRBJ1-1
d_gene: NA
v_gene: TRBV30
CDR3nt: TGTGCCTGGAGTGTAAGCCGTGAAGCTTTCTTT
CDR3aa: CAWSVSREAFF

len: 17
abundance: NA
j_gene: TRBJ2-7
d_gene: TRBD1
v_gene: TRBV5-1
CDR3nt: TGCGCCAGCAGCTTGGGACCGGGACAGGGGTTTCCCTACGAGCAGTACTTC
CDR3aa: CASSLGPGQGFPYEQYF

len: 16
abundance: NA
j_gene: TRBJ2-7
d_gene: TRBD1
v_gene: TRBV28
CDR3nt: TGTGCCAGCAGTCCCCACAGGGGCCCTAGCTCCTACGAGCAGTACTTC
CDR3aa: CASSPHRGPSSYEQYF

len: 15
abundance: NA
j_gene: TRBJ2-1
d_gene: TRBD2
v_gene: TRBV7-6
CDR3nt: TGTGCCAGCAGAGCCGGACTAGCGGGAACCAATGAGCAGTTCTTC
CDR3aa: CASRAGLAGTNEQFF

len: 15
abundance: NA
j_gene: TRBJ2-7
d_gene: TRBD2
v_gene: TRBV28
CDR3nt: TGTGCCAGCAGTCCGGGACTAGCGGGAGGGCGGTTGCAGTACTTC
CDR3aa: CASSPGLAGGRLQYF

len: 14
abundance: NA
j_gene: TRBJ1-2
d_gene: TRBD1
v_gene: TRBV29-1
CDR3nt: TGCAGCGTTGTCTTGGGACAGGGGAACTATGGCTACACCTTC
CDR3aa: CSVVLGQGNYGYTF

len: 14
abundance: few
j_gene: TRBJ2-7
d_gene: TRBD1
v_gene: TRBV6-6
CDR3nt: TGTGCCAGCAGCCTCGGACAGGGGCTCGGCGAGCAGTACTTC
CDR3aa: CASSLGQGLGEQYF

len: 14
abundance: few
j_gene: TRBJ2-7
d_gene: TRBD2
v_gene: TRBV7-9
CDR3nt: TGTGCCAGCAGCTTCGCGACTAGCGAAGGGTCGCAGTACTTC
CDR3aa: CASSFATSEGSQYF

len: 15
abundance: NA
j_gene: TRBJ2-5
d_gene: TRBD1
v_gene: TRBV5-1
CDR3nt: TGCGCCAGCAGCTCGGGACAGGGGTTCGGGGAGACCCAGTACTTC
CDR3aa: CASSSGQGFGETQYF

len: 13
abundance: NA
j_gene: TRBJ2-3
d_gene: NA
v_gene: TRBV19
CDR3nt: TGTGCCAGTATCGGGACTCCCAGAGATACGCAGTATTTT
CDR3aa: CASIGTPRDTQYF

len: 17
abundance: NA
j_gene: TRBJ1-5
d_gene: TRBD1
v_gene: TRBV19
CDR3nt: TGTGCCAGTACCCATTCAAGACAGGGCCCCTTCAATCAGCCCCAGCATTTT
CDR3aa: CASTHSRQGPFNQPQHF

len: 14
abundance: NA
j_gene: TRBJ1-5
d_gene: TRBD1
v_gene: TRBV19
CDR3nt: TGTGCCAGTAGTTGGGCAGGGGGGAATCAGCCCCAGCATTTT
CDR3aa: CASSWAGGNQPQHF

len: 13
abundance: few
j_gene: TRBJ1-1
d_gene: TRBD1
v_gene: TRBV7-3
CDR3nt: TGTGCCAGCAGCCCGGACAGGCTTACTGAAGCTTTCTTT
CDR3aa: CASSPDRLTEAFF

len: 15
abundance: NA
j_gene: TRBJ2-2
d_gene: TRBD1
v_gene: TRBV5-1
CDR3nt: TGCGCCAGCAGCGAAGGGACAGGGGGCCTCGGGGAGCTGTTTTTT
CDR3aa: CASSEGTGGLGELFF

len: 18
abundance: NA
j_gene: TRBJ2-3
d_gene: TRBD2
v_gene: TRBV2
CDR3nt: TGTGCCAGCCGAAACAGACTAGCGGGGTCTCCTAGCACAGATACGCAGTATTTT
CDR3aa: CASRNRLAGSPSTDTQYF

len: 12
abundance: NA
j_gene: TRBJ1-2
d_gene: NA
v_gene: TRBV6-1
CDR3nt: TGTGCCAGCAGGACAAACAGGAACGGCTACACCTTC
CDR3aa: CASRTNRNGYTF

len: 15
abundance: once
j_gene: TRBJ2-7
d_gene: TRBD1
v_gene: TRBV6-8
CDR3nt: TGTGCCAGCAGTTATCTTGGACAGGGGAGGCACGAGCAGTACTTC
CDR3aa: CASSYLGQGRHEQYF

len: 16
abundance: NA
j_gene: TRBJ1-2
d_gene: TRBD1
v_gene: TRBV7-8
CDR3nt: TGTGCCAGCAGCCCTTCGACAGGGGAGGGGTGGGGTGGCTACACCTTC
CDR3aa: CASSPSTGEGWGGYTF

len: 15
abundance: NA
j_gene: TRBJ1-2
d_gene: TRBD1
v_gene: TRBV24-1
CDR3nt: TGTGCCACCAGTGAGGGACCGGGACAGCTGTATGGCTACACCTTC
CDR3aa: CATSEGPGQLYGYTF

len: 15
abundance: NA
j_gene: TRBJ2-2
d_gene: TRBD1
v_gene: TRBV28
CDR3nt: TGTGCCAGCAGGGCGGACAGGGGAGTAGCCGGGGAGCTGTTTTTT
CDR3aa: CASRADRGVAGELFF

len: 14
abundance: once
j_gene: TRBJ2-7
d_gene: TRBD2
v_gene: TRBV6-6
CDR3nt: TGTGCCAGCAGTTACGAGCGGGAGATGTACGAGCAGTACTTC
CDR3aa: CASSYEREMYEQYF

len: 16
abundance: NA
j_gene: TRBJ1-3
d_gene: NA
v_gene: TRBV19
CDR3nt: TGTGCCAGTAGTATAAATTTCCAGGGGTTTGGAAACACCATATATTTT
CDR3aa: CASSINFQGFGNTIYF

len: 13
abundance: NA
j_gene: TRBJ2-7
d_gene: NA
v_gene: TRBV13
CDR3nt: TGTGCCAGCAGCTTAGGACGAGGTTACGAGCAGTACTTC
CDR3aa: CASSLGRGYEQYF

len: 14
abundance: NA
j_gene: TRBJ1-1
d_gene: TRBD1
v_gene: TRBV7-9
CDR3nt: TGTGCCAGCAGCGACCGGGACAGGGACACTGAAGCTTTCTTT
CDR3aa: CASSDRDRDTEAFF

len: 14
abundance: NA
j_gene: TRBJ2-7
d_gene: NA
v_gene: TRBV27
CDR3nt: TGTGCCAGCAGTCCCAGACCGACTGCCTACGAGCAGTACTTC
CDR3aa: CASSPRPTAYEQYF

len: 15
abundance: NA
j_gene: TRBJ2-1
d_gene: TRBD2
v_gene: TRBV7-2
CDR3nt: TGTGCCAGCAGCTTAGTAGCGGGGTCCTACAATGAGCAGTTCTTC
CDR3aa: CASSLVAGSYNEQFF

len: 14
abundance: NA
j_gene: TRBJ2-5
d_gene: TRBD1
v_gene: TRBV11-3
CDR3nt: TGTGCCAGCAGCTTGGGACAGGGTCGAGAGACCCAGTACTTC
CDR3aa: CASSLGQGRETQYF

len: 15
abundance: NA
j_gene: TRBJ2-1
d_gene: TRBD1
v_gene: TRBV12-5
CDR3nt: TGTGCTAGTGGTCAGGGACAGGGTGCGTACAATGAGCAGTTCTTC
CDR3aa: CASGQGQGAYNEQFF

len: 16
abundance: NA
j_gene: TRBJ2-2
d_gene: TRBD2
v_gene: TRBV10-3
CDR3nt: TGTGCCATCAGCCCTAGCGGGAGAGCGAACACCGGGGAGCTGTTTTTT
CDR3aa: CAISPSGRANTGELFF

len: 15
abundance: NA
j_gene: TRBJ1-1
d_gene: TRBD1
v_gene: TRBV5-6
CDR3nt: TGTGCCAGCAGGAACAGGGGGCGGGGAAGGACTGAAGCTTTCTTT
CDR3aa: CASRNRGRGRTEAFF

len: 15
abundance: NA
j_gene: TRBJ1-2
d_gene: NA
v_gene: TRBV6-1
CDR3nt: TGTGCCAGCAGTGAAGAACGAGTCCCACACTATGGCTACACCTTC
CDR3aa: CASSEERVPHYGYTF

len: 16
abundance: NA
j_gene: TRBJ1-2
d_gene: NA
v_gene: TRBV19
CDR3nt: TGTGCCAGTAGTACCCGGACAGAACAAATAGATTATGGCTACACCTTC
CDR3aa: CASSTRTEQIDYGYTF

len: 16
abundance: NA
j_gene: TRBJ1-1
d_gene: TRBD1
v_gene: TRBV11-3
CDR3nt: TGTGCCAGCAGCCCCTGGACAGGGGGACAGGATACTGAAGCTTTCTTT
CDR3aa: CASSPWTGGQDTEAFF

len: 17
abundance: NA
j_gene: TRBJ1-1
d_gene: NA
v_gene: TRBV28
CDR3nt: TGTGCCAGCAGTTTCGGAGCAGGGGTAATGGGGAACACTGAAGCTTTCTTT
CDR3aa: CASSFGAGVMGNTEAFF

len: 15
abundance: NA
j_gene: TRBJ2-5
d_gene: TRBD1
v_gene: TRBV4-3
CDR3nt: TGCGCCAGCAGCCAAGGGACAGGGGTGAGGGAGACCCAGTACTTC
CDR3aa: CASSQGTGVRETQYF

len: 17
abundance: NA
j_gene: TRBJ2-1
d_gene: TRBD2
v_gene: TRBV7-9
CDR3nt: TGTGCCAGCAGCTCGCCCCTTATAGCGGGATCATACAATGAGCAGTTCTTC
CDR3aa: CASSSPLIAGSYNEQFF

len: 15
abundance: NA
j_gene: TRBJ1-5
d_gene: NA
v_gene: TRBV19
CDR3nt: TGTGCCAGTACCGCCGGGGGAGGGTCCGGACAGCCCCAGCATTTT
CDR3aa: CASTAGGGSGQPQHF

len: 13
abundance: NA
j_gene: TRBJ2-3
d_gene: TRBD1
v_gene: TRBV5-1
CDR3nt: TGCGCCAGCAGCGACAGGGCCACAGATACGCAGTATTTT
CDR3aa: CASSDRATDTQYF

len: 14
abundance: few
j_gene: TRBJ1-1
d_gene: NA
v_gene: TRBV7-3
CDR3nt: TGTGCCAGCAGCTTAAGCGGAATGAACACTGAAGCTTTCTTT
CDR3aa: CASSLSGMNTEAFF

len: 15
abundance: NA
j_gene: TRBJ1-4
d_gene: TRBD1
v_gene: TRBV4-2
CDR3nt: TGTGCCAGCAGCCAGCCTGACAGGGAGAATGAAAAACTGTTTTTT
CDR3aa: CASSQPDRENEKLFF

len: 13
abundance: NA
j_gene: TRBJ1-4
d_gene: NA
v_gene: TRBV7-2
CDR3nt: TGTGCCAGCAGCTTGCCAGGGCAGGAAAAACTGTTTTTT
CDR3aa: CASSLPGQEKLFF

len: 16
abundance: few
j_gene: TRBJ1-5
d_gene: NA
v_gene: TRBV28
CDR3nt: TGTGCCACCAAAAGGCTGGACAGTTATAGCAATCAGCCCCAGCATTTT
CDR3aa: CATKRLDSYSNQPQHF